A selection of T cell receptor beta chains follows, all from one sample in a study of cytomegalovirus exposure and HLA in healthy donors. Clones were read by immunoSEQ multiplex PCR, and TCRdb kept only the in-frame ones, dropping some. The table shows 150,000 or so clones, with roughly 80% occurring only once. What was sequenced was PBMCs. Receptor source: a woman between 18 and 30 years old in good health and CMV-seropositive. Each CDR3 is given with its conserved first and last residue. The D gene is left open where the match is weak. Clone size appears in some rows only: once, few, many, or a class for an expanded clone.

>TRBJ2-1|TRBV5-4|TRBD2|-
CASRDGTSGGNEQFF
TGTGCCAGCAGGGACGGGACTAGCGGGGGGAATGAGCAGTTCTTC
>TRBJ2-7|TRBV5-1|-|once
CASSLGPEQDEQYF
TGCGCCAGCAGCTTGGGCCCGGAACAGGACGAGCAGTACTTC
>TRBJ2-7|TRBV4-1|TRBD2|few
CASSQALSGFPYEQYF
TGCGCCAGCAGCCAAGCCCTTAGCGGGTTCCCCTACGAGCAGTACTTC
>TRBJ2-1|TRBV2|TRBD2|-
CASSAGAGVYNEQFF
TGTGCCAGCTCTGCGGGAGCGGGGGTCTACAATGAGCAGTTCTTC
>TRBJ2-2|TRBV30|TRBD1|-
CAWSLGQGRNTGELFF
TGTGCCTGGAGTTTGGGACAGGGACGAAACACCGGGGAGCTGTTTTTT
>TRBJ2-2|TRBV4-2|TRBD2|-
CASSQRLAGTSGELFF
TGTGCCAGCAGCCAAAGACTAGCGGGGACTAGCGGGGAGCTGTTTTTT
>TRBJ1-1|TRBV16|-|-
CASSRDGGWTEAFF
TGTGCCAGCAGTCGGGACGGGGGATGGACTGAAGCTTTCTTT
>TRBJ1-2|TRBV7-8|TRBD1|few
CASSSGTGNYGYTF
TGTGCCAGCAGCAGTGGGACAGGGAACTATGGCTACACCTTC
>TRBJ1-6|TRBV5-4|-|-
CASSDTELWSPLHF
TGTGCCAGCAGCGACACCGAGTTATGGTCACCCCTCCACTTT
>TRBJ1-2|TRBV5-6|-|-
CASTVGSYGYTF
TGTGCCAGCACCGTGGGGAGCTATGGCTACACCTTC
>TRBJ2-1|TRBV5-1|TRBD2|once
CASSLTAGASSYNEQFF
TGCGCCAGCAGCTTGACAGCGGGGGCGTCCTCCTACAATGAGCAGTTCTTC
>TRBJ2-7|TRBV7-8|TRBD2|-
CASSSGLAGLAYEQYF
TGTGCCAGCAGCTCGGGACTAGCGGGTCTGGCCTACGAGCAGTACTTC
>TRBJ2-3|TRBV11-3|-|-
CASSLGSADTQYF
TGTGCCAGCAGCTTAGGAAGCGCAGATACGCAGTATTTT
>TRBJ1-2|TRBV2|-|once
CARIPTRENYGYTF
TGTGCCAGGATCCCGACCAGGGAAAACTATGGCTACACCTTC
>TRBJ2-3|TRBV5-1|-|-
CASSQVTKITDTQYF
TGCGCCAGCAGCCAGGTCACGAAAATCACAGATACGCAGTATTTT
>TRBJ2-5|TRBV7-9|-|few
CASSLSWGGAETQYF
TGTGCCAGCAGCTTAAGCTGGGGAGGAGCGGAGACCCAGTACTTC
>TRBJ2-2|TRBV2|TRBD2|few
CASSDRGGGATGELFF
TGTGCCAGCAGTGACCGTGGCGGGGGGGCAACCGGGGAGCTGTTTTTT
>TRBJ2-7|TRBV11-2|TRBD1|-
CASRHYRGGYEQYF
TGTGCCAGCAGGCACTACAGGGGTGGCTACGAGCAGTACTTC
>TRBJ1-2|TRBV5-6|-|-
CASSLVEGFIPGYTF
TGTGCCAGCAGCTTGGTGGAGGGTTTTATACCTGGCTACACCTTC
>TRBJ2-4|TRBV29-1|-|-
CSVDPTGSIAKNIQYF
TGCAGCGTCGACCCCACGGGATCAATAGCCAAAAACATTCAGTACTTC
>TRBJ2-4|TRBV4-1|TRBD2|once
CASSQGPSGGLAKNIQYF
TGCGCCAGCAGCCAAGGCCCTAGCGGGGGACTAGCCAAAAACATTCAGTACTTC
>TRBJ2-7|TRBV27|TRBD1|-
CASGQGINYEQYF
TGTGCCAGCGGACAGGGGATTAACTACGAGCAGTACTTC
>TRBJ2-1|TRBV7-9|TRBD2|-
CASSSGLAGGRYNEQFF
TGTGCCAGCAGCTCAGGACTAGCGGGGGGTCGGTACAATGAGCAGTTCTTC
>TRBJ1-6|TRBV6-1|-|-
CASSEWTASGSPLHF
TGTGCCAGCAGTGAATGGACAGCTTCGGGGTCACCCCTCCACTTT
>TRBJ2-5|TRBV5-4|TRBD1|few
CASSPRQGWETQYF
TGTGCCAGCAGCCCAAGACAGGGCTGGGAGACCCAGTACTTC
>TRBJ1-2|TRBV7-2|-|-
CASSLGWGGVFEANYGYTF
TGTGCCAGCAGCTTAGGTTGGGGGGGAGTTTTCGAGGCAAACTATGGCTACACCTTC
>TRBJ2-6|TRBV19|-|-
CASSPRRTEGANVLTF
TGTGCCAGTAGTCCTCGACGAACGGAGGGGGCCAACGTCCTGACTTTC
>TRBJ1-3|TRBV5-1|-|-
CASSLAGYGNTIYF
TGCGCCAGCAGCTTGGCGGGGTATGGAAACACCATATATTTT
>TRBJ2-1|TRBV6-5|-|once
CASSYGPCNEQFF
TGTGCCAGCAGTTACGGGCCATGCAATGAGCAGTTCTTC
>TRBJ2-3|TRBV21-1|-|once
CASSSKTSGPTWQYF
TGTGCCAGCAGCTCTAAGACTAGCGGGCCGACCTGGCAGTATTTT
>TRBJ1-1|TRBV11-2|-|-
CASSQTQGWLSEAFF
TGTGCCAGCAGCCAAACACAGGGTTGGCTCTCTGAAGCTTTCTTT
>TRBJ2-5|TRBV4-2|-|-
CASSQVGWAGAETQYF
TGTGCCAGCAGCCAAGTAGGCTGGGCGGGGGCGGAGACCCAGTACTTC
>TRBJ1-4|TRBV7-2|-|-
CASSPRGISNEKLFF
TGTGCCAGCAGCCCCCGAGGAATCTCTAATGAAAAACTGTTTTTT
>TRBJ1-6|TRBV2|-|-
CASPREGGVGNSPLHF
TGTGCCAGCCCTAGGGAGGGAGGGGTTGGGAATTCACCCCTCCACTTT
>TRBJ1-4|TRBV2|-|once
CASSATGWSEKLFF
TGTGCCAGCAGTGCAACAGGTTGGAGTGAAAAACTGTTTTTT
>TRBJ1-2|TRBV6-5|-|-
CASSFDSRNGYTF
TGTGCCAGCAGTTTTGACAGCCGTAATGGCTACACCTTC
>TRBJ1-2|TRBV9|-|-
CASSVVGQGRKGGYTF
TGTGCCAGCAGCGTAGTAGGCCAGGGGAGAAAAGGTGGCTACACCTTC
>TRBJ2-7|TRBV28|-|-
CASSLGQTYEQYF
TGTGCCAGCAGTTTAGGACAGACCTACGAGCAGTACTTC
>TRBJ1-1|TRBV6-1|-|-
CASSFDRVNTEAFF
TGTGCCAGCAGTTTCGACAGAGTGAACACTGAAGCTTTCTTT